The entry below gives a single TCR beta chain sequence along with its context. CDR3 length equals 14 residues. The V gene end was trimmed by 2 bases and the J gene end by 3 bases; junction bases not matched to a gene: 4. Germline V CDR1 and CDR2: GTSNPN, SVGIG (reference sequence). The data originate from a study of OX40 agonist ivuxolimab in advanced cancers. TCRdb keeps only in-frame clones here, not all; method: immunoSEQ multiplex PCR. The table shows about 19,000 clones, with 85% to 90% occurring only once. The TCR comes from an adult with an advanced solid tumor such as melanoma, head and neck, liver or kidney cancer. The sample here was CD4+ or CD8+ T cells sorted from blood, taken in a trial of the OX40 agonist ivuxolimab. The chain carries TRBV30 and TRBJ2-1; TRBD2 agrees at 7 bases. The chain's CDR3 is CAWSLAGDYNEQFF. The CDR3 DNA reads as TGTGCCTGGAGTTTGGCGGGAGACTACAATGAGCAGTTCTTC.